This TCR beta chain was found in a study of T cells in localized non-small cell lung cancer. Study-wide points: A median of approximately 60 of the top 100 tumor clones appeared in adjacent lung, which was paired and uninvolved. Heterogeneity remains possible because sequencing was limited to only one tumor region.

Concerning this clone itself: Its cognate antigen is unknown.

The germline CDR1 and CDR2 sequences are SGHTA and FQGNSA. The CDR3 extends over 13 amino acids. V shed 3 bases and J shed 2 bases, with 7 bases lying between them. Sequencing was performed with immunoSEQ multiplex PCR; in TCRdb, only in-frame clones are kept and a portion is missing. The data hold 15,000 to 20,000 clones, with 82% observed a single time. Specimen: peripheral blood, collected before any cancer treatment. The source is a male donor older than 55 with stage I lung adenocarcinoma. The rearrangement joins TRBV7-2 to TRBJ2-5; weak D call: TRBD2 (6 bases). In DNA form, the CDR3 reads TGTGCCAGCAGCTTGGGGGGTCAAGAGACCCAGTACTTC. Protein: CASSLGGQETQYF.